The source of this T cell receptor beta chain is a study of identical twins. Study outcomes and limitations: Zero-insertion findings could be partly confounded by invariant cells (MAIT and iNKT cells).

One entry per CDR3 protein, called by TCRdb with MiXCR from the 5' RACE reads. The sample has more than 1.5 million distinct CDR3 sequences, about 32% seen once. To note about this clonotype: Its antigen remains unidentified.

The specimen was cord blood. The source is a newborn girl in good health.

CDR3 DNA: TGCGCCAGCAGCCAAGGTAAAGGGAACTACGAGCAGTACTTC. Translated, it gives CASSQGKGNYEQYF. This chain uses TRBV4-1 with TRBJ2-7; no clear D. The V gene lost 1 base and the J gene lost 3 bases, with 10 bases spanning the gap. Germline loops: CDR1 MGHRA, CDR2 YSYEKL. The CDR3 totals 14 residues.